The 16 T cell receptor beta chains below come from one sample, sequenced in a study of cytomegalovirus exposure and HLA in healthy donors. Vbeta (60) and Jbeta (13) primers were used in the PCR. Assay used: immunoSEQ multiplex PCR; TCRdb lists only in-frame clones, some missing. The sample carries around 150,000 clones, roughly 70% recorded once. Sequencing was carried out using PBMCs. Receptors were obtained from a woman aged 40 to 50 in good health and CMV-seronegative.

The J gene is TRBJ2-3, the V gene TRBV5-5; TRBD1 matches 9 bases. CDR1 and CDR2 (germline): SGHKS, YYEKEE (reference sequence). With V trimmed by 1 base and J by 3 bases, 3 bases remained unmatched. The CDR3 length is 15 residues. CDR3 protein: CASSLIGTGTDTQYF. The CDR3 DNA reads TGTGCCAGCAGCTTGATTGGGACAGGGACAGATACGCAGTATTTT.

The rearrangement links TRBV5-1 to TRBJ2-5, with a possible D match to TRBD1 (6 bases). This CDR3 region has 15 residues. V lost 6 bases and J 4 bases, leaving 19 bases between the germline ends. Germline CDR1 reads SGHRS; CDR2 reads YFSETQ. CDR3 nucleotide sequence: TGCGCCAGCATCACCAACCCAGGGGCGGGAGAGACCCAGTACTTC. Translating it yields CASITNPGAGETQYF.

The rearrangement uses TRBV7-6 and TRBJ1-1; 10 bases line up with TRBD1. CDR1 and CDR2 from the germline V gene are SGHVS and FNYEAQ. Germline trimming cut 2 bases from V and 5 bases from J; bases unmatched to any gene: 8. This CDR3 has 16 residues. The CDR3 DNA is TGTGCCAGCAGCTTAATACCCGGGACAGGGGCAACTGAAGCTTTCTTT. Translated: CASSLIPGTGATEAFF.

V is TRBV6-4 and J is TRBJ2-6, with 8 nucleotides matching TRBD1. The CDR3 sequence is 18 residues long. V lost 0 bases and J lost 3; bases outside the gene matches: 7. The germline V gene has CDR1 MRHNA and CDR2 SNTAGT. The CDR3 here is CASSDSRAGGSGANVLTF. In DNA form, the CDR3 reads TGTGCCAGCAGTGACTCGAGAGCAGGGGGCAGTGGGGCCAACGTCCTGACTTTC.

The chain joins TRBV5-1 to TRBJ1-5, with TRBD1 identical over 7 bases. The CDR3 covers 13 residues. Trimming removed 5 bases from V and 5 bases from J; junction bases left unmatched: 4. Germline V gives CDR1 SGHRS, CDR2 YFSETQ. The CDR3 DNA is TGCGCCAGCAGGAAAGGGGGCGATCAGCCCCAGCATTTT. Its translation: CASRKGGDQPQHF.

The rearrangement joins TRBV6-4 to TRBJ2-2, with TRBD2 matching 7 bases. Looked up from germline, CDR1 is MRHNA and CDR2 is SNTAGT. Germline trimming cut 5 bases from V and 1 base from J; bases unmatched to any gene: 10. This CDR3 has 17 residues. This CDR3 is CASSRHPGLLNTGELFF. CDR3 coding DNA: TGTGCCAGCAGTCGCCATCCGGGACTACTGAACACCGGGGAGCTGTTTTTT.

This sequence joins TRBV6-5 and TRBJ1-2; TRBD1 is a possible D gene (5 bases). In germline, CDR1 is MNHEY, CDR2 SVGAGI. The CDR3 runs to 15 residues. V was pared by 7 bases and J by 4 bases, with 19 bases between. The CDR3 nucleotides are TGTGCCAGCACCGTTTCCGGGGGAATCGGCTATGGCTACACCTTC. It specifies CASTVSGGIGYGYTF.

This clone was seen once. This chain uses TRBV7-9 with TRBJ1-2; TRBD1 agrees at 8 bases. The CDR3 spans 15 residues. V trimming: 5 bases; J trimming: 3 bases; junction bases outside the gene matches: 8. Looked up from germline, CDR1 is SEHNR and CDR2 is FQNEAQ (reference sequence). The chain's CDR3 is CASSPQGAQYYGYTF. For the CDR3, the DNA is TGTGCCAGCAGCCCTCAGGGGGCCCAATACTATGGCTACACCTTC.

V usage is TRBV14 and J usage is TRBJ1-4; TRBD1 matches at 12 bases. The germline V gene has CDR1 SGHDN and CDR2 FVKESK. Germline trimming cut 2 bases from V and 3 bases from J; bases unmatched to any gene: 10. The CDR3 sequence is 19 residues long. CDR3 residues: CASSQHPRDRGRPNEKLFF. CDR3 in DNA: TGTGCCAGCAGCCAACACCCCCGGGACAGGGGGCGTCCTAATGAAAAACTGTTTTTT.

The chain joins TRBV18 to TRBJ2-1; 7 nucleotides agree with TRBD2. The length of the CDR3 is 12 residues. CDR1 KGHSH and CDR2 LQKENI come from the germline V gene. The V and J ends lost 5 bases and 9 bases, in that order; junction bases with no gene match: 4. CDR3 bases: TGTGCCAGCTCATCGGGGGGTCCTGAGCAGTTCTTC. This codes for CASSSGGPEQFF. The full variable domain, in which reference TRBV18 and TRBJ2-1 provide the parts outside the CDR3, is NAGVMQNPRHLVRRRGQEARLRCSPMKGHSHVYWYRQLPEEGLKFMVYLQKENIIDESGMPKERFSAEFPKEGPSILRIQQVVRGDSAAYFCASSSGGPEQFFGPGTRLTVL.

V is TRBV29-1 and J is TRBJ1-1; 7 bases agree with TRBD1. This CDR3 has 15 amino acids. V dropped 5 bases and J dropped 4; count of bases not matched to a gene: 13. Germline CDR1 and CDR2: SQVTM and ANQGSEA. The CDR3 region is CSVPGQDLTGTEAFF. DNA for the CDR3: TGCAGCGTTCCCGGACAGGATCTTACGGGCACTGAAGCTTTCTTT.

This rearrangement joins TRBV10-1 to TRBJ1-2; D is possibly TRBD1 (6 bases). V was cut by 3 bases and J by 3 bases, with 8 bases left in between. This CDR3 contains 13 residues. Germline-derived CDR1 and CDR2 are WNHNN and SYGVQD (reference sequence). The CDR3, as DNA: TGCGCCAGCAGTGAACGACAGGACTATGGCTACACCTTC. Translating it yields CASSERQDYGYTF.

This clone was detected only a few times. V is TRBV18 and J is TRBJ1-3; D is undetermined. Germline V gene data show CDR1 as KGHSH and CDR2 as LQKENI. This CDR3 region has 15 residues. Trimming took 5 bases from V and 2 from J, leaving 13 bases between them. The CDR3, as DNA: TGTGCCAGCTCAGCTACAGCAACCCCTGGAAACACCATATATTTT. Residues: CASSATATPGNTIYF.

With respect to this clone: Other nucleotide sequences from this sample produce the same CDR3. The DNA of the CDR3 is TGTGCCAGCAGCTTAGTCGCGGGAGCCACCTACAATGAGCAGTTCTTC. Translated: CASSLVAGATYNEQFF. The chain joins TRBV7-7 to TRBJ2-1; 7 bases map to TRBD2. This CDR3 has 16 residues. The germline gives CDR1 SSHAT, CDR2 FNYEAQ (reference sequence). V trimming: 1 base; J trimming: 2 bases; junction bases outside the gene matches: 5. The variable domain in full, with the rest retrieved from reference TRBV7-7 and TRBJ2-1, is GAGVSQSPRYKVTKRGQDVTLRCDPISSHATLYWYQQALGQGPEFLTYFNYEAQPDKSGLPSDRFSAERPEGSISTLTIQRTEQRDSAMYRCASSLVAGATYNEQFFGPGTRLTVL.

The genes are TRBV4-1 and TRBJ2-3; the D gene is possibly TRBD2 (5 bases). The CDR3 has 15 residues. Germline lookup yields CDR1 MGHRA and CDR2 YSYEKL. The germline V and J ends were trimmed by 0 bases and 3 bases, with 10 bases remaining between them. CDR3 sequence (DNA): TGCGCCAGCAGCCAAGAATTTAGCGATACAGATACGCAGTATTTT. Translation: CASSQEFSDTDTQYF.

The rearrangement links TRBV4-2 to TRBJ1-2, with D maybe TRBD1 (5 bases). There are 17 residues in the CDR3. Germline CDR1 LGHNA, CDR2 YNFKEQ. The V gene lost 6 bases and the J gene lost 1 base, with 21 bases spanning the gap. CDR3 coding DNA: TGTGCCAGCAGTTACAGTAGGGATGGGGCCCTTAACTATGGCTACACCTTC. This codes for CASSYSRDGALNYGYTF.